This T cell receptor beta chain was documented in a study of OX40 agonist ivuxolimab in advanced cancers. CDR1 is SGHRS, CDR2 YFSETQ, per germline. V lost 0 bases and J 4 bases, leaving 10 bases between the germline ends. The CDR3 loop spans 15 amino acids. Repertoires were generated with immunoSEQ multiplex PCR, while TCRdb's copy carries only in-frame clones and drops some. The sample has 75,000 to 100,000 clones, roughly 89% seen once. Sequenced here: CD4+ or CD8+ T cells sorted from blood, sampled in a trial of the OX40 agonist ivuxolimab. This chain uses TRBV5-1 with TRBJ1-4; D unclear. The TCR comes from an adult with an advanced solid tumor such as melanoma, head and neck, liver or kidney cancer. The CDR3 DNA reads TGCGCCAGCAGCTTGGCCGGGGTGAATAATGAAAAACTGTTTTTT. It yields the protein CASSLAGVNNEKLFF.